Sequencing of this TCR beta chain was carried out in a study of OX40 agonist ivuxolimab in advanced cancers. Study information: Those enrolled were approximately 83% male, with a mean age of about 60 years and ages from roughly 20 to 85. General study results and limits: Both blood CD4+ and CD8+ T cells showed clonal growth by week 6 at 0.1 to 3.0 mg/kg. The study found that CD8+ T cells averaged more expanded clones than CD4+.

Sequencing used immunoSEQ multiplex PCR; TCRdb keeps in-frame clones, though not all of them. The sample has 65,000 or so clones; 80% to 90% are singletons. Of note for this clone: Its cognate antigen is unknown.

Blood sampling was done at baseline, cycle 4 day 1, and cycle 7 day 1. The origin of this receptor is an adult with an advanced solid tumor such as melanoma, head and neck, liver or kidney cancer. The specimen comprised CD4+ or CD8+ T cells sorted from blood, sampled in a trial of the OX40 agonist ivuxolimab.

CDR3 nucleotides: TGTGCCAGCAGGACCACAGGGGTGAACACCGGGGAGCTGTTTTTT. It encodes CASRTTGVNTGELFF. The chain recombines TRBV6-5 with TRBJ2-2; TRBD1 aligns across 7 bases. J was trimmed by 1 base and V by 6 bases; bases with no gene match: 5. The germline V gene encodes CDR1 MNHEY and CDR2 SVGAGI. The CDR3 loop spans 15 amino acids.